A selection of T cell receptor beta chains follows, all from one sample in a study of technical replicates of blood from a few donors. Clones were read by immunoSEQ multiplex PCR, and TCRdb kept only the in-frame ones, dropping some. The table records approximately 76,000 clones, 75% to 95% of them present only once. Sequenced sample: T cells isolated from PBMCs. The source of these receptors is a human donor in good health. The CDR3 runs from the conserved cysteine through the conserved F or W. Fields, in order: J gene, D gene, V gene, clone size, CDR3 protein, CDR3 DNA. The D gene is left open where the match is weak. Some rows have no size entry. The others give once, few or many, or a class for an expanded clone.

TRBJ2-4 - TRBV5-1 - CASSLEVGGNIQYF TGCGCCAGCAGCTTGGAGGTAGGCGGAAACATTCAGTACTTC
TRBJ1-2 - TRBV29-1 - CSVVPPGVRDGYTF TGCAGCGTCGTTCCTCCGGGGGTTAGGGATGGCTACACCTTC
TRBJ1-2 - TRBV9 - CASSVGHQANYGYTF TGTGCCAGCAGCGTAGGACACCAAGCTAACTATGGCTACACCTTC
TRBJ2-1 TRBD2 TRBV7-9 - CASSLRTRGLFSEQFF TGTGCCAGCAGCTTAAGGACTAGGGGCCTCTTCAGTGAGCAGTTCTTC
TRBJ2-5 - TRBV2 - CASSEIQGSVGTQYF TGTGCCAGCAGTGAAATCCAGGGATCTGTGGGGACCCAGTACTTC
TRBJ2-7 TRBD1 TRBV5-6 - CASSRISGGVYEQYF TGTGCCAGCAGCCGTATCTCAGGGGGCGTCTACGAGCAGTACTTC
TRBJ2-7 - TRBV9 - CASSVGPPGRDYEQYF TGTGCCAGCAGCGTAGGACCCCCAGGACGGGACTACGAGCAGTACTTC
TRBJ1-1 - TRBV5-4 - CASSSRQAWNTEAFF TGTGCCAGCAGCTCTAGACAGGCGTGGAACACTGAAGCTTTCTTT
TRBJ1-1 - TRBV2 - CASSEGSGRMNTEAFF TGTGCCAGCAGTGAAGGTTCCGGGAGGATGAACACTGAAGCTTTCTTT
TRBJ2-2 - TRBV19 - CASQARLNTGELFF TGTGCCTCCCAGGCCAGGTTGAACACCGGGGAGCTGTTTTTT
TRBJ1-1 TRBD1 TRBV15 - CATSRPPGQSNTEAFF TGTGCCACCAGCAGGCCCCCGGGACAGTCGAACACTGAAGCTTTCTTT
TRBJ1-3 TRBD1 TRBV19 - CASSIDRNDRAGNTIYF TGTGCCAGTAGTATAGATCGGAACGACAGGGCTGGAAACACCATATATTTT
TRBJ1-2 - TRBV2 - CASKETAISYGYTF TGTGCCAGCAAGGAGACAGCGATCTCCTATGGCTACACCTTC
TRBJ2-2 TRBD2 TRBV6-1 once CASRPAGGSTGELFF TGTGCCAGCAGGCCTGCGGGGGGTTCCACCGGGGAGCTGTTTTTT
TRBJ2-2 - TRBV11-3 few CASSQGTNTGELFF TGTGCCAGCAGCCAGGGCACGAACACCGGGGAGCTGTTTTTT
TRBJ1-2 - TRBV6-5 - CASSRQERVNGYTF TGTGCCAGCAGTAGACAGGAAAGGGTTAATGGCTACACCTTC
TRBJ1-5 TRBD1 TRBV5-1 once CASSAGTGNDQPQHF TGCGCCAGCAGCGCCGGGACAGGCAACGATCAGCCCCAGCATTTT
TRBJ2-7 - TRBV4-1 - CASSRQENYEQYF TGCGCCAGCAGCCGCCAGGAAAACTACGAGCAGTACTTC
TRBJ2-7 - TRBV28 - CASSLFRESYEQYF TGTGCCAGCAGTTTATTCCGGGAGTCCTACGAGCAGTACTTC
TRBJ1-2 - TRBV6-5 - CASSRAGFEGYTF TGTGCCAGCAGTAGAGCAGGGTTTGAGGGCTACACCTTC
TRBJ1-1 TRBD1 TRBV5-1 - CASSWDREGTEAFF TGCGCCAGCAGCTGGGACAGGGAAGGAACTGAAGCTTTCTTT
TRBJ1-1 - TRBV5-6 - CASSLYGVVPYTEAFF TGTGCCAGCAGCTTGTACGGGGTTGTCCCGTACACTGAAGCTTTCTTT
TRBJ2-2 TRBD2 TRBV15 - CATLAGGRNTGELFF TGTGCCACCCTAGCGGGAGGGCGGAACACCGGGGAGCTGTTTTTT
TRBJ2-3 TRBD2 TRBV18 - CASSPISGETDTQYF TGTGCCAGCTCACCAATTAGCGGGGAAACAGATACGCAGTATTTT
TRBJ2-7 - TRBV9 - CASSVDQGEQYF TGTGCCAGCAGCGTAGACCAGGGTGAGCAGTACTTC
TRBJ1-5 TRBD1 TRBV6-5 once CASSLGQGPQPQHF TGTGCCAGCAGCCTCGGACAGGGGCCTCAGCCCCAGCATTTT
TRBJ2-3 TRBD2 TRBV10-3 - CAISGSSGGPDYTDTQYF TGTGCCATCAGTGGTTCCAGCGGGGGACCGGATTACACAGATACGCAGTATTTT
TRBJ2-1 - TRBV21-1 - CASSRRTRKGDEQFF TGTGCCAGCAGCCGCAGGACTAGGAAGGGCGATGAGCAGTTCTTC
TRBJ2-7 TRBD1 TRBV2 - CASARQGMEQYF TGTGCCAGCGCTCGACAGGGTATGGAGCAGTACTTC
TRBJ1-5 - TRBV7-8 - CASSLAAGREGQPQHF TGTGCCAGCAGCTTAGCGGCAGGAAGGGAGGGCCAGCCCCAGCATTTT
TRBJ2-5 TRBD2 TRBV4-1 - CASSPVGGGWETQYF TGCGCCAGCAGCCCCGTCGGGGGAGGGTGGGAGACCCAGTACTTC
TRBJ1-3 - TRBV7-9 - CASSSGDTIYF TGTGCCAGCAGCTCAGGTGACACCATATATTTT
TRBJ1-2 TRBD1 TRBV11-3 - CASSSDRGANYGYTF TGTGCCAGCAGCTCGGACAGGGGGGCTAACTATGGCTACACCTTC
TRBJ2-7 TRBD1 TRBV4-2 - CASSPQRTGGNEQYF TGTGCCAGCAGCCCCCAGCGGACAGGGGGCAACGAGCAGTACTTC
TRBJ2-3 TRBD1 TRBV28 - CASSRRDRELDTQYF TGTGCCAGCAGCCGCCGGGACAGGGAATTAGATACGCAGTATTTT
TRBJ2-1 TRBD2 TRBV19 - CASSIGLAGNNEQFF TGTGCCAGTAGTATAGGGCTAGCGGGAAACAATGAGCAGTTCTTC
TRBJ1-3 - TRBV10-1 - CASSESTRALNTIYF TGCGCCAGCAGTGAGTCGACCAGGGCCTTAAACACCATATATTTT
TRBJ2-6 TRBD1 TRBV10-1 - CASSGWGQGTGANVLTF TGCGCCAGCAGTGGATGGGGACAGGGGACCGGGGCCAACGTCCTGACTTTC
TRBJ2-1 - TRBV9 - CASARGISYNEQFF TGTGCCAGCGCACGGGGGATCTCCTACAATGAGCAGTTCTTC
TRBJ2-2 - TRBV11-3 - CASSTAGKGELFF TGTGCCAGCAGCACCGCGGGGAAGGGGGAGCTGTTTTTT
TRBJ1-5 - TRBV6-5 - CARTCLRKVVGPQHF TGTGCGAGGACATGCCTCCGGAAAGTGGTAGGGCCCCAGCATTTT
TRBJ2-7 TRBD2 TRBV4-2 - CASSQENSGGNYEQYF TGTGCCAGCAGCCAAGAAAATAGCGGGGGTAACTACGAGCAGTACTTC
TRBJ1-1 - TRBV5-6 - CASSRRATLNTEAFF TGTGCCAGCAGCAGGAGGGCGACTCTGAACACTGAAGCTTTCTTT
TRBJ2-2 - TRBV7-9 - CASSLGEADTGELFF TGTGCCAGCAGCTTAGGGGAGGCGGACACCGGGGAGCTGTTTTTT
TRBJ1-1 - TRBV5-6 - CASSLRGGSMNTEAFF TGTGCCAGCAGCTTGCGGGGGGGTTCTATGAACACTGAAGCTTTCTTT
TRBJ2-3 TRBD2 TRBV29-1 - CSVGRGESSTDTQYF TGCAGCGTTGGCCGGGGGGAATCTAGCACAGATACGCAGTATTTT
TRBJ2-7 - TRBV11-3 - CASSSGRGSYEQYF TGTGCCAGCAGCTCTGGCCGGGGGAGCTACGAGCAGTACTTC
TRBJ2-1 TRBD2 TRBV6-5 - CASSSGTSGTYNEQFF TGTGCCAGCAGTTCCGGGACTAGCGGGACTTACAATGAGCAGTTCTTC
TRBJ2-2 - TRBV6-4 - CASSAGKPDTGELFF TGTGCCAGCAGTGCGGGGAAACCCGACACCGGGGAGCTGTTTTTT
TRBJ1-2 - TRBV7-3 - CASSSGQHYGYTF TGTGCCAGCAGCTCAGGACAGCACTATGGCTACACCTTC
TRBJ2-1 TRBD2 TRBV29-1 - CSVVSPGGNEQFF TGCAGCGTTGTAAGCCCGGGAGGGAATGAGCAGTTCTTC
TRBJ2-7 - TRBV29-1 - CSARGSYEQYF TGCAGCGCCCGAGGGTCCTACGAGCAGTACTTC
TRBJ1-1 - TRBV14 - CASSQGGNTEAFF TGTGCCAGCAGCCAGGGGGGGAACACTGAAGCTTTCTTT
TRBJ1-2 - TRBV6-6 - CASSHYGRDGYTF TGTGCCAGCAGCCACTACGGGCGGGACGGCTACACCTTC